Here is one TCR beta chain with its context. CDR1 is SEHNR, CDR2 FQNEAQ, per germline (reference sequence). This CDR3 has 15 amino acids. V was cut by 3 bases and J by 0 bases, with 12 bases left in between. The method was immunoSEQ multiplex PCR; TCRdb's version includes in-frame clones alone and lacks a portion of them. This table holds around 1.9 million clones, about 94% found once. This sample stems from a study of shared clonotypes between healthy human individuals. Terminally differentiated effector memory CD45RA+ cells were left out of the naive CD8 fraction, which was CD45RO-negative and positively selected for CCR7.

The chain joins TRBV7-9 to TRBJ2-7; tentative D call: TRBD1 (6 bases). This TCR was recovered from a man aged 18 to 29 in good health. Some clones in this sample may be carry-over from other donors' samples. The source material was naive CD8+ T cells from PBMCs. CDR3 residues: CASSLPDRSSYEQYF. As DNA, the CDR3 is TGTGCCAGCAGCTTGCCAGACAGGTCCTCCTACGAGCAGTACTTC.